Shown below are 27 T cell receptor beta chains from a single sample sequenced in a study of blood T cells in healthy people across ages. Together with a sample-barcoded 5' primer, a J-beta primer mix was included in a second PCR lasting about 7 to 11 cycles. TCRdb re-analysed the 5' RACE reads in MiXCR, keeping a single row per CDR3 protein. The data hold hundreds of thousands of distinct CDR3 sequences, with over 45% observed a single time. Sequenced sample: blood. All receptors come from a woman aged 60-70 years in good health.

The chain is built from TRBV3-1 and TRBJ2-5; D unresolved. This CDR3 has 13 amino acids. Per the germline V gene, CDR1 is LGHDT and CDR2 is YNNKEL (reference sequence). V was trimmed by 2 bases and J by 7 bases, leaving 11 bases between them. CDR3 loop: CASSQPNKGTQYF. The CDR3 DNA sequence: TGTGCCAGCAGCCAACCGAACAAGGGGACCCAGTACTTC.

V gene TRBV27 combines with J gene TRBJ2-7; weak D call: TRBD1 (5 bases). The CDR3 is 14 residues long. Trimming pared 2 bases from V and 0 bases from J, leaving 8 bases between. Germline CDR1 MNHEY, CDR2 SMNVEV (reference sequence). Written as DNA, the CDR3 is TGTGCCAGCAGTTTACAGGGCTACTCCTACGAGCAGTACTTC. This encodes CASSLQGYSYEQYF.

CDR3 amino acids: CASSLGSRDRANEQFF. DNA for the CDR3: TGTGCCAGCAGCTTGGGATCACGGGACAGGGCGAATGAGCAGTTCTTC. The chain links TRBV5-5 to TRBJ2-1; the match to TRBD1 covers 9 bases. Trimming removed 0 bases from V and 7 bases from J; junction bases left unmatched: 8. Germline V lookup: CDR1 SGHKS, CDR2 YYEKEE (reference sequence). There are 16 residues in the CDR3. The complete variable domain, with remaining parts taken from reference TRBV5-5 and TRBJ2-1, reads DAGVTQSPTHLIKTRGQQVTLRCSPISGHKSVSWYQQVLGQGPQFIFQYYEKEERGRGNFPDRFSARQFPNYSSELNVNALLLGDSALYLCASSLGSRDRANEQFFGPGTRLTVL.

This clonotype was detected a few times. CDR3 sequence reads: CASSQGRDRNEQFF. The CDR3 DNA sequence: TGTGCCAGCAGTCAGGGTAGGGATCGGAATGAGCAGTTCTTC. The chain combines TRBV27 with TRBJ2-1; a possible D gene is TRBD1 (5 bases). Germline CDR1 reads MNHEY; CDR2 reads SMNVEV (reference sequence). CDR3 size: 14 residues. The V end lost 5 bases, the J end lost 7 bases, and 15 bases lay between the germline ends.

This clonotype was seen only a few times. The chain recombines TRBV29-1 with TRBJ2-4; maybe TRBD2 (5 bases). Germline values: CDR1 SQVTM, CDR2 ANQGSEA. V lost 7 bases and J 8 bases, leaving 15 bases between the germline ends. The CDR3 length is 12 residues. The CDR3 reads CSAEGGWDIQYF. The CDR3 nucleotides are TGCAGCGCGGAAGGAGGATGGGACATTCAGTACTTC.

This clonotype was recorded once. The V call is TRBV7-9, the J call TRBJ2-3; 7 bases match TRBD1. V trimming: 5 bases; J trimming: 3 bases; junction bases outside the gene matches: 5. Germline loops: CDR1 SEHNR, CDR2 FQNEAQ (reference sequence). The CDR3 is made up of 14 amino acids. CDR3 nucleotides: TGTGCCAGCAGCGCCGACAGGGTGACAGATACGCAGTATTTT. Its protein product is CASSADRVTDTQYF.

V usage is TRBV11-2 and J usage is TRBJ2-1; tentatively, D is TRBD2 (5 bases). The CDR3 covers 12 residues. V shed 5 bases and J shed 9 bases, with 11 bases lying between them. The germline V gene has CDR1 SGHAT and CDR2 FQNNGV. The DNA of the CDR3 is TGTGCCAGCAGCGAAACTAGTTTTGAGCAGTTCTTC. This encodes CASSETSFEQFF. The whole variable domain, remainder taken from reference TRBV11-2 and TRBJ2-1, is EAGVAQSPRYKIIEKRQSVAFWCNPISGHATLYWYQQILGQGPKLLIQFQNNGVVDDSQLPKDRFSAERLKGVDSTLKIQPAKLEDSAVYLCASSETSFEQFFGPGTRLTVL.

Here the CDR3 DNA reads TGTGCCAGCAGCGTAGGACATTCGAACCAAGAGACCCAGTACTTC. It yields the protein CASSVGHSNQETQYF. The V and J genes are TRBV9 and TRBJ2-5; D call uncertain. The V gene lost 0 bases and the J gene lost 0 bases, with 9 bases spanning the gap. The germline V gene encodes CDR1 SGDLS and CDR2 YYNGEE. The CDR3 runs to 15 residues.

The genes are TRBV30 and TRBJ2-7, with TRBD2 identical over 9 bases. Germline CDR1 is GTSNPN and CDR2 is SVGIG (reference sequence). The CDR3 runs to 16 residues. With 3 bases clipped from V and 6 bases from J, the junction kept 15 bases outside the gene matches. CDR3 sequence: CAWRLVLAGLRGEQYF. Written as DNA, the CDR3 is TGTGCCTGGAGATTAGTCCTAGCGGGACTTAGGGGCGAGCAGTACTTC. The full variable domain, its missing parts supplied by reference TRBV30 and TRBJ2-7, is SQTIHQWPATLVQPVGSPLSLECTVEGTSNPNLYWYRQAAGRGLQLLFYSVGIGQISSEVPQNLSASRPQDRQFILSSKKLLLSDSGFYLCAWRLVLAGLRGEQYFGPGTRLTVT.

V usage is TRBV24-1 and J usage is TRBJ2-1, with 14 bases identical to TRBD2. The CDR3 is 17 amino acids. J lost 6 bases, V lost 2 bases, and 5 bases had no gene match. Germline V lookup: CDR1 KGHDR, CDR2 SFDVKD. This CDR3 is CATSDSTSGRDTNEQFF. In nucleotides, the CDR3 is TGTGCCACCAGTGATTCGACTAGCGGGAGGGATACCAATGAGCAGTTCTTC.

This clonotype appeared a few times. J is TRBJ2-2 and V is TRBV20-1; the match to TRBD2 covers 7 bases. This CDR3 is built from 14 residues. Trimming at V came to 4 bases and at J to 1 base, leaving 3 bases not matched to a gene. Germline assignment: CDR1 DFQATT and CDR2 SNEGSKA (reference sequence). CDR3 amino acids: CSATGLKNTGELFF. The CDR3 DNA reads TGCAGTGCTACGGGACTAAAGAACACCGGGGAGCTGTTTTTT.

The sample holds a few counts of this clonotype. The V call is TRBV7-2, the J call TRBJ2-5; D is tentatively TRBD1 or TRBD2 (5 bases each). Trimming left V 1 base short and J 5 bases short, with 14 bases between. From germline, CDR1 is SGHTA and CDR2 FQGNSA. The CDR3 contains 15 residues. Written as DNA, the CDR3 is TGTGCCAGCAGCTTAGTGGGCTACGGGGACGAGACCCAGTACTTC. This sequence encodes CASSLVGYGDETQYF.

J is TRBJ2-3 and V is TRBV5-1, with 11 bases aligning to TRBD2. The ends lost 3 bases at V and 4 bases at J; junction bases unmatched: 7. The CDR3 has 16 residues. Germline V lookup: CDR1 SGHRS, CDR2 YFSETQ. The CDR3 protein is CASSSSLAGVADTQYF. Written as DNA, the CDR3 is TGCGCCAGCAGCTCCTCACTAGCGGGAGTTGCAGATACGCAGTATTTT.

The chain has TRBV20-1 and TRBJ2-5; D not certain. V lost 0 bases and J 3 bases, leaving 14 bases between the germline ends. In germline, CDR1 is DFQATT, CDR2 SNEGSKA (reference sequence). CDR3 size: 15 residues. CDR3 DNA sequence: TGCAGTGCTAGAGATCAACGTTCGCCTAAAGAGACCCAGTACTTC. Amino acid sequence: CSARDQRSPKETQYF.

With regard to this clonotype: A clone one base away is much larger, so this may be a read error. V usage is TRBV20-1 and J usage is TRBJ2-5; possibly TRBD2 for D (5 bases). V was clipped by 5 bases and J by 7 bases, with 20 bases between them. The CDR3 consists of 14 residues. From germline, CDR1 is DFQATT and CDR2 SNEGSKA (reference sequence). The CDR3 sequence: CSAGAGSDRGTQYF. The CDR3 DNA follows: TGCAGTGCTGGCGCAGGTAGCGATCGAGGGACCCAGTACTTC.

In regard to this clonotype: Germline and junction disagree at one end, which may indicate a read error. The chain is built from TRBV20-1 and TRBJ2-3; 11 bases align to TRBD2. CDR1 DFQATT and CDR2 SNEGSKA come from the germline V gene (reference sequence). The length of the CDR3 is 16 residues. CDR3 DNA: TGCAGTGCTAAGTTAGCGGGAGGGCGGGGCACAGATACGCGGTATTTT. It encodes CSAKLAGGRGTDTRYF.

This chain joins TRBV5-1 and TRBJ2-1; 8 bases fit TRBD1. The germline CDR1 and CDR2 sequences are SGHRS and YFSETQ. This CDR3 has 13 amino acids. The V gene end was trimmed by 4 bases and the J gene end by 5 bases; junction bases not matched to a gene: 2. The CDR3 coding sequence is TGCGCCAGCAGCAGGGACAGGCACAATGAGCAGTTCTTC. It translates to CASSRDRHNEQFF.

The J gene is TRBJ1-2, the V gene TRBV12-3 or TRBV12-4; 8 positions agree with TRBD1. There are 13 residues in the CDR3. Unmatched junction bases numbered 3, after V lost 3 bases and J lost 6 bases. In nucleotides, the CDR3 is TGTGCCAGCAGTTTCGACAGGGGTCATGGCTACACCTTC. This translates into CASSFDRGHGYTF.

The CDR3 nucleotides are TGTGCCAGCAGCGACGGTCGCCGGCAGCGCGAGCAGTACTTC. This codes for CASSDGRRQREQYF. This sequence joins TRBV7-9 and TRBJ2-7; D is uncertain. V was clipped by 5 bases and J by 6 bases, with 17 bases between them. From germline, CDR1 is SEHNR and CDR2 FQNEAQ (reference sequence). The CDR3 length is 14 residues.

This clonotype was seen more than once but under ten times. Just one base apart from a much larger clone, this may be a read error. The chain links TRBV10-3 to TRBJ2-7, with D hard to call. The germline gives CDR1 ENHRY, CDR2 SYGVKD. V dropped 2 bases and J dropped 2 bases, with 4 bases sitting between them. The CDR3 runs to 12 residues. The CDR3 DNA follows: TGTGCCATCAGTGAGCAGGCCTACGAGCAGTACTTC. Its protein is CAISEQAYEQYF.

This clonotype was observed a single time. For the CDR3, the DNA is TGTGCCCACGGCCTAGCGGGAGACAATGAGCAGTTCTTC. Its translation: CAHGLAGDNEQFF. This chain links TRBV10-3 with TRBJ2-1; TRBD2 matches 10 bases. The CDR3 extends over 13 amino acids. V shed 11 bases and J 5 bases; nucleotides not matched to a gene: 6. The germline V gene has CDR1 ENHRY and CDR2 SYGVKD.

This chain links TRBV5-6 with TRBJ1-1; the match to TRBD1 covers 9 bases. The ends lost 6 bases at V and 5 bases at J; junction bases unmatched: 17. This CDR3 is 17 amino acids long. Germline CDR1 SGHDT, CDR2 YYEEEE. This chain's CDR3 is CASTQYRQGGWGTEAFF. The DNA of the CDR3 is TGTGCCAGCACCCAATACCGACAGGGGGGATGGGGAACTGAAGCTTTCTTT.

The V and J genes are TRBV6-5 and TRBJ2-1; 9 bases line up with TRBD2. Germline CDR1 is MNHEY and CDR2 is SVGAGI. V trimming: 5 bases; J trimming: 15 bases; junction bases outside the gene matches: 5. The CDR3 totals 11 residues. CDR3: CASSVAGVRFF. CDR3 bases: TGTGCCAGCAGTGTAGCGGGAGTCCGGTTCTTC.

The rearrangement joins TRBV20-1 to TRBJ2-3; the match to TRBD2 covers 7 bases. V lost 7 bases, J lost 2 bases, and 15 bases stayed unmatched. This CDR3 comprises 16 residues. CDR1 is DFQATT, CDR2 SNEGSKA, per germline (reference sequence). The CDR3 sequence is CSVSGTTFITTDTQYF. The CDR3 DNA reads TGCAGTGTTTCCGGGACTACATTTATCACCACAGATACGCAGTATTTT.

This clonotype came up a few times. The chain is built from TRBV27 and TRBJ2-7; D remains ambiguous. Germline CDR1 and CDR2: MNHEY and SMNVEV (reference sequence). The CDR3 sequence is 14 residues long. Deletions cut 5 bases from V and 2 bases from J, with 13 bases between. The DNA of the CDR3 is TGTGCCAGCAGTCCACTTGGGTTTCCCTACGAGCAGTACTTC. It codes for CASSPLGFPYEQYF.

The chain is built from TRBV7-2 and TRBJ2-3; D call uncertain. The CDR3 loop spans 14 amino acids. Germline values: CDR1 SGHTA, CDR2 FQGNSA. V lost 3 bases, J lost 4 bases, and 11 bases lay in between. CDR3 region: CASSLAPGSDTQYF. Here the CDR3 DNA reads TGTGCCAGCAGCTTGGCACCGGGCTCAGATACGCAGTATTTT.

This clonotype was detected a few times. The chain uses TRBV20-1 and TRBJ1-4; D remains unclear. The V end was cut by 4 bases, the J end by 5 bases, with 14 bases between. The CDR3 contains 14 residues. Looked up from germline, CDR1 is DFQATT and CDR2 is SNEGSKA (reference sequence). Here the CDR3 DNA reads TGCAGTGCTACGATAGACACCTACAATGAAAAACTGTTTTTT. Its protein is CSATIDTYNEKLFF.